This TCR beta chain was retrieved from a study of tumor-infiltrating lymphocytes in primary liver carcinoma. Overall study results and limits: Tumor top-250-clone fraction significantly exceeded that of blood (p = 0.039).

Comment on this clonotype: Its specificity is unknown. An end of the junction does not agree with germline; a read error may underlie this.

RNA and DNA were co-extracted from 20-30 mg of unsorted bulk tissue. Germline lookup yields CDR1 MDHEN and CDR2 SYDVKM. The CDR3 consists of 14 residues. The template, approximately 500 ng total RNA, yielded TCR beta cDNA made with a constant-region primer. The TCR beta library was amplified through three nested multiplex PCR rounds in a modified ARM-PCR procedure. For 10 cycles apiece, the opening two PCR rounds ran with TRBV1-TRBV30 forward primers and a C-beta reverse primer. TCRdb independently ran MiXCR on the multiplex PCR reads; one entry per CDR3 protein. In the table there are 80,000 to 100,000 distinct CDR3 sequences, approximately 72% of which are singletons.

The TCR originated in a man aged 40-49 years with primary liver carcinoma and hepatitis B virus infection. The V gene is TRBV28, the J gene TRBJ2-1; TRBD2 matches at 7 bases. Material for sequencing was tumor-adjacent normal liver tissue. CDR3 coding DNA: TGTGCCAGCAGTCCCGCTAGCGGTCACAATGAGAAGTTCTTC. Protein: CASSPASGHNEKFF.